What follows is one T cell receptor beta chain and its context. Germline V lookup: CDR1 LNHDA, CDR2 SQIVND (reference sequence). The CDR3 loop spans 11 amino acids. The ends were cut back, 8 bases at V and 8 bases at J, with 10 bases in the middle. Random hexamers were used to reverse transcribe roughly 0.45 to 1 ug of RNA. In TCRdb, the immunoSEQ multiplex PCR reads were re-called with MiXCR into one record per CDR3 protein. The data hold fewer than 200,000 distinct CDR3 sequences, with 85% to 95% observed a single time. Sequencing targeted TCR beta in blood CD8+ and CD4+ T cells. The record originates from a study of CD8 T cells in Susac syndrome.

Material: CD8+ T cells from PBMCs. The clonotype comes from a human donor with multiple sclerosis. V and J are TRBV19 and TRBJ2-4, with D possibly matching TRBD1 (5 bases). CDR3: CASQGQYIQYF. The CDR3 DNA follows: TGTGCCAGTCAGGGCCAGTACATTCAGTACTTC.